This T cell receptor (beta chain) was identified in a study of blood T cell repertoires in COVID-19. Background on the study: PBMCs, B-cell-depleted T cells, or T cells were the source of the cDNA or gDNA that made up the material.

Sequencing was performed with immunoSEQ multiplex PCR; in TCRdb, only in-frame clones are kept and a portion is missing. The sample contains some 330,000 clones, over 75% of which appear only once. CDR1 is DFQATT, CDR2 SNEGSKA, per germline (reference sequence). This CDR3 is built from 13 residues. Trimming removed 3 bases from V and 6 bases from J, with 13 bases in between. Across 20 to 25 US areas, participants ranged in age from about 18 to 100 years. Cohorts were assigned according to the clinical history that participants reported. The chain has TRBV20-1 and TRBJ2-3, with D unclear. This receptor was obtained from a man younger than 40 who had recovered from COVID-19. Material for sequencing was PBMCs or T cells enriched from blood (not recorded which). CDR3 residues: CSASRATGDTQYF. CDR3 in DNA: TGCAGTGCTAGTAGAGCGACTGGGGATACGCAGTATTTT.